This TCR beta chain was profiled in a study of OX40 agonist ivuxolimab in advanced cancers. Regarding the study as a whole: The antigens recognized by the expanded peripheral T cells, that is their antigen specificity, were not determined.

A note on this clone: Its antigen remains unknown.

Trimming took 3 bases from V and 0 from J, leaving 9 bases between them. The germline V gene encodes CDR1 SGHRS and CDR2 YFSETQ. This CDR3 has 14 amino acids. Profiling relied on immunoSEQ multiplex PCR, and the TCRdb table lists in-frame clones only, not all of them. The sample records tens of thousands of clones, about nine tenths being singletons. V gene TRBV5-1 combines with J gene TRBJ1-2; D unresolved. Material: CD4+ or CD8+ T cells sorted from blood, obtained in a trial of the OX40 agonist ivuxolimab. This TCR came from an adult with an advanced solid tumor such as melanoma, head and neck, liver or kidney cancer. The CDR3: CASSSDMTNYGYTF. The CDR3 DNA reads as TGCGCCAGCAGCTCAGATATGACTAACTATGGCTACACCTTC.